This T cell receptor beta chain was observed in a study of shared clonotypes between healthy human individuals. Study details: For every donor, three CD4 naive, three CD4 memory, two CD8 naive and one CD8 memory plates were used. Study-wide findings and caveats: For sorted subsets, rarefaction showed incomplete sequencing despite large depth. Since donors were few, the genetic and exposure-history diversity represented was limited. For naive CD4 cells, roughly 4.8% of clonotypes were shared across a handful of donors.

This CDR3 contains 12 residues. Per germline, CDR1 ENHRY and CDR2 SYGVKD. The ends were cut back, 6 bases at V and 9 bases at J, with 14 bases in the middle. Points on this clone: Its antigen is not identified.

Using immunoSEQ multiplex PCR, the repertoire was profiled, and TCRdb retains in-frame clones only, with some absent. Of about 2,500,000 clones in the sample, around 94% were seen once. The source material was naive CD4+ T cells sorted from blood. Subset given: CD45RA+ positively selected. The genes are TRBV10-3 and TRBJ2-5, with D perhaps matching TRBD1 (5 bases). The TCR comes from a man aged 18 to 35 in good health. CDR3 amino acids: CAIRSAEGAQYF. The CDR3 DNA follows: TGTGCCATCAGGAGCGCCGAAGGGGCCCAGTACTTC.